The 31 T cell receptor beta chains listed next were all sequenced from one sample in a study of radiation and T cells in renal cell carcinoma. The protocol was immunoSEQ multiplex PCR, while the TCRdb copy is restricted to in-frame clones and leaves out a portion. The sample has roughly 9,000 clones, around 53% seen once. The treatment was: 15 Gy SBRT to primary tumor, nephrectomy 4 weeks later. The specimen was tumor tissue, collected from a patient whose treatment included radiotherapy and nephrectomy. These receptors came from a man in his 60s with renal cell carcinoma.

The chain joins TRBV25-1 to TRBJ2-7; D tentatively fits TRBD1 or TRBD2 (5 bases each). V was pared by 3 bases and J by 1 base, with 13 bases between. There are 15 residues in the CDR3. CDR1 is MGHDK and CDR2 is SYGVNS in the germline V gene. This chain's CDR3 is CASSESRDGSYEQYF. In DNA form, the CDR3 reads TGTGCCAGCAGTGAGTCTAGGGACGGGTCCTACGAGCAGTACTTC.

The chain recombines TRBV19 with TRBJ2-7; TRBD2 might be the D (5 bases). The germline V gene has CDR1 LNHDA and CDR2 SQIVND (reference sequence). V was cut by 8 bases and J by 0 bases, with 20 bases left in between. CDR3 length: 16 amino acids. CDR3: CASSTSGVRISYEQYF. The DNA of the CDR3 is TGTGCCAGTTCCACCTCCGGGGTACGGATCTCCTACGAGCAGTACTTC.

The genes are TRBV19 and TRBJ2-7, with a weak D call TRBD1 (5 bases). CDR3 length: 14 amino acids. Germline CDR1 and CDR2: LNHDA and SQIVND (reference sequence). The ends were cut back, 4 bases at V and 3 bases at J, with 13 bases in the middle. The CDR3: CASSTPGILYEQYF. The CDR3 region has the DNA TGTGCCAGTAGTACCCCAGGGATCCTCTACGAGCAGTACTTC.

V usage is TRBV19 and J usage is TRBJ1-5; 11 bases are shared with TRBD1. V shed 5 bases, J shed 7 bases, and the junction held 4 bases outside the gene matches. Germline V gene data show CDR1 as LNHDA and CDR2 as SQIVND (reference sequence). The CDR3 has 14 residues. Here the CDR3 reads CASSGTGGGQPQHF. For the CDR3, the DNA is TGTGCCAGTAGTGGGACAGGGGGTGGACAGCCCCAGCATTTT.

V usage is TRBV15 and J usage is TRBJ1-4, with D hard to call. From germline, CDR1 is LNHNV and CDR2 YYDKDF (reference sequence). Trimming shortened V by 3 bases and J by 4 bases, and 12 bases separated the two germline ends. This CDR3 is 15 amino acids long. CDR3: CATSSGGLSNEKLFF. CDR3 DNA sequence: TGTGCCACCAGCAGTGGCGGCTTGAGTAATGAAAAACTGTTTTTT. Combining the CDR3 with reference TRBV15 and TRBJ1-4 gives the whole variable domain DAMVIQNPRYQVTQFGKPVTLSCSQTLNHNVMYWYQQKSSQAPKLLFHYYDKDFNNEADTPDNFQSRRPNTSFCFLDIRSPGLGDTAMYLCATSSGGLSNEKLFFGSGTQLSVL.

The V call is TRBV4-3, the J call TRBJ2-7; D not certain. Germline V gene data show CDR1 as LGHNA and CDR2 as YSLEER. The ends were cut back, 1 base at V and 4 bases at J, with 11 bases in the middle. The CDR3 is 14 residues long. CDR3 sequence reads: CASSQGATRYEQYF. CDR3 sequence (DNA): TGCGCCAGCAGCCAAGGGGCCACAAGATACGAGCAGTACTTC.

This rearrangement joins TRBV29-1 to TRBJ2-2, with unresolved D. From germline, CDR1 is SQVTM and CDR2 ANQGSEA. V was shortened by 0 bases and J by 6 bases, with 11 bases between the two germline ends. This CDR3 has 14 residues. The CDR3 coding sequence is TGCAGCGTTGAAGAAACCCAGGCCGCCGGGGAGCTGTTTTTT. It is translated as CSVEETQAAGELFF.

This sequence joins TRBV2 and TRBJ1-2; 10 bases fit TRBD1. Germline V gene sequence: CDR1 SNHLY, CDR2 FYNNEI. The CDR3 covers 14 residues. Losses at the gene ends were 6 bases for V and 7 bases for J; bases not matched to a gene: 8. CDR3 DNA: TGTGCCAGCAGGGCCGGGACAGGGGAACCTGGCTACACCTTC. Its protein is CASRAGTGEPGYTF.

The rearrangement uses TRBV4-3 and TRBJ2-1; D gene unclear. Germline V lookup: CDR1 LGHNA, CDR2 YSLEER. CDR3 length equals 12 residues. The germline V and J ends were trimmed by 0 bases and 9 bases, with 6 bases remaining between them. The CDR3 reads CASSQEVGEQFF. In DNA form, the CDR3 reads TGCGCCAGCAGCCAAGAAGTAGGTGAGCAGTTCTTC.

This clone occurred a few times. J is TRBJ2-7 and V is TRBV5-6, with TRBD1 matching 9 bases. V was pared by 4 bases and J by 1 base, with 3 bases of the junction left unmatched. Germline lookup yields CDR1 SGHDT and CDR2 YYEEEE. The CDR3 has 14 amino acids. This chain's CDR3 is CASSPGTGSYEQYF. The CDR3 region has the DNA TGTGCCAGCAGCCCCGGGACAGGGTCCTACGAGCAGTACTTC.

The rearrangement joins TRBV30 to TRBJ1-1; D uncertain. The CDR3 sequence is 11 residues long. Trimming cost V 1 base and J 6 bases, with 6 bases left between them. Germline loops: CDR1 GTSNPN, CDR2 SVGIG (reference sequence). The CDR3 loop is CAWSDTAEAFF. Written as DNA, the CDR3 is TGTGCCTGGAGTGATACGGCTGAAGCTTTCTTT.

This clone was seen a single time. V usage is TRBV4-3 and J usage is TRBJ1-3; D not resolved. V was trimmed by 11 bases and J by 0 bases, leaving 20 bases between them. CDR3 length equals 16 residues. Germline CDR1 reads LGHNA; CDR2 reads YSLEER. CDR3 coding DNA: TGCGCCGAGATCGGGCGCGGCGGCTACTCTGGAAACACCATATATTTT. It encodes CAEIGRGGYSGNTIYF.

The chain carries TRBV5-5 and TRBJ1-2, with D maybe TRBD1 (5 bases). The CDR3 contains 14 residues. The germline gives CDR1 SGHKS, CDR2 YYEKEE (reference sequence). V gave up 0 bases and J gave up 2 bases, with 8 bases separating them. The CDR3 sequence: CASSLATENYGYTF. The CDR3 coding sequence is TGTGCCAGCAGCTTGGCGACAGAAAACTATGGCTACACCTTC.

This clone appeared once. The J gene is TRBJ2-7, the V gene TRBV7-2; D gene ambiguous. The germline V gene has CDR1 SGHTA and CDR2 FQGNSA. V was pared by 3 bases and J by 0 bases, with 6 bases between. This CDR3 comprises 13 residues. The CDR3 sequence is CASSFDFSYEQYF. As DNA, the CDR3 is TGTGCCAGCAGCTTCGACTTCTCCTACGAGCAGTACTTC. The complete variable domain, with remaining parts taken from reference TRBV7-2 and TRBJ2-7, reads GAGVSQSPSNKVTEKGKDVELRCDPISGHTALYWYRQSLGQGLEFLIYFQGNSAPDKSGLPSDRFSAERTGGSVSTLTIQRTQQEDSAVYLCASSFDFSYEQYFGPGTRLTVT.

V usage is TRBV5-1 and J usage is TRBJ1-2; tentative D call: TRBD1 (6 bases). From germline, CDR1 is SGHRS and CDR2 YFSETQ. CDR3 size: 15 residues. V was cut by 0 bases and J by 8 bases, with 17 bases left in between. The chain's CDR3 is CASSLVGGAGRGYTF. As DNA, the CDR3 is TGCGCCAGCAGCTTGGTTGGGGGCGCGGGACGCGGCTACACCTTC.

This clone was observed a few times. This rearrangement joins TRBV6-5 to TRBJ1-2; 10 bases agree with TRBD1. V gave up 0 bases and J gave up 6 bases; unmatched junction bases: 4. CDR3 length equals 15 residues. Germline CDR1 and CDR2: MNHEY and SVGAGI. The CDR3 DNA reads TGTGCCAGCAGTTACTCGCCGGGACAGGGGCATGGCTACACCTTC. Residues: CASSYSPGQGHGYTF.

The V and J genes are TRBV30 and TRBJ1-2; D may be TRBD1 (5 bases). Looked up from germline, CDR1 is GTSNPN and CDR2 is SVGIG (reference sequence). The CDR3 contains 12 residues. Between the trimmed V and J ends, which lost 3 bases and 4 bases, there was a span of 9 bases. The CDR3 nucleotides are TGTGCCTGGAGCGGACATAGCTATGGCTACACCTTC. Encoded protein: CAWSGHSYGYTF.

The sample holds a few counts of this clone. The DNA for the CDR3 is TGTGCCAGCAGCTTAGTCGGTACAGCCTACGAGCAGTACTTC. Residues: CASSLVGTAYEQYF. The chain couples TRBV11-2 to TRBJ2-7; D gene unclear. The V end was cut by 1 base, the J end by 2 bases, with 9 bases between. This CDR3 spans 14 amino acids. The V gene's germline CDR1 is SGHAT and CDR2 FQNNGV.

V gene TRBV2 combines with J gene TRBJ2-7; 11 bases line up with TRBD2. The trim removed 8 bases at V and 4 bases at J, leaving 7 bases unmatched. In germline, CDR1 is SNHLY, CDR2 FYNNEI. The CDR3 totals 14 residues. CDR3 in DNA: TGTGCCAGCCTGAAGGGGACTAGCGGTTACGAGCAGTACTTC. Encoded protein: CASLKGTSGYEQYF. Full variable domain (remainder filled in from reference TRBV2 and TRBJ2-7): EPEVTQTPSHQVTQMGQEVILRCVPISNHLYFYWYRQILGQKVEFLVSFYNNEISEKSEIFDDQFSVERPDGSNFTLKIRSTKLEDSAMYFCASLKGTSGYEQYFGPGTRLTVT.

This clone was observed a few times. J is TRBJ2-7 and V is TRBV9; TRBD2 matches at 10 bases. Germline-derived CDR1 and CDR2 are SGDLS and YYNGEE. J was trimmed by 7 bases and V by 4 bases; bases with no gene match: 11. This CDR3 is 15 amino acids long. CDR3 sequence reads: CASSPEGLATEEQYF. The CDR3 nucleotides are TGTGCCAGCAGCCCCGAGGGACTAGCGACGGAAGAGCAGTACTTC. The full variable domain, its missing parts supplied by reference TRBV9 and TRBJ2-7, is DSGVTQTPKHLITATGQRVTLRCSPRSGDLSVYWYQQSLDQGLQFLIQYYNGEERAKGNILERFSAQQFPDLHSELNLSSLELGDSALYFCASSPEGLATEEQYFGPGTRLTVT.

CDR3 amino acids: CASSESSRYNEQFF. The CDR3 DNA reads as TGTGCCAGCAGTGAGAGCAGTCGTTACAATGAGCAGTTCTTC. This sequence joins TRBV2 and TRBJ2-1, with unresolved D. The CDR3 is made up of 14 amino acids. Trimming removed 3 bases at V and 4 bases at J, with 10 bases between. In germline, CDR1 is SNHLY, CDR2 FYNNEI. The variable domain in full, completed from reference TRBV2 and TRBJ2-1, reads EPEVTQTPSHQVTQMGQEVILRCVPISNHLYFYWYRQILGQKVEFLVSFYNNEISEKSEIFDDQFSVERPDGSNFTLKIRSTKLEDSAMYFCASSESSRYNEQFFGPGTRLTVL.

This chain connects TRBV7-2 to TRBJ2-7; the D call may be TRBD1 or TRBD2 (7 bases each). Germline V gene data show CDR1 as SGHTA and CDR2 as FQGNSA. V was shortened by 0 bases and J by 4 bases, with 16 bases between the two germline ends. This CDR3 contains 16 residues. The CDR3 DNA reads as TGTGCCAGCAGCTTAGCCCCAGGGGGGGTTCAATACGAGCAGTACTTC. Protein product: CASSLAPGGVQYEQYF.

This sequence joins TRBV28 and TRBJ1-2; perhaps TRBD1 as D (6 bases). The germline V and J ends were trimmed by 6 bases and 1 base, with 15 bases remaining between them. The CDR3 has 15 residues. The germline V gene has CDR1 MDHEN and CDR2 SYDVKM. CDR3 sequence reads: CASSRDGTLNYGYTF. As DNA, the CDR3 is TGTGCCAGCAGCCGGGACGGGACACTTAACTATGGCTACACCTTC.

V and J are TRBV19 and TRBJ1-5; D not resolved. V shed 5 bases and J shed 6 bases, with 17 bases lying between them. The CDR3 contains 15 residues. Per the germline V gene, CDR1 is LNHDA and CDR2 is SQIVND (reference sequence). The CDR3 region is CASSPGLSKGQPQHF. The CDR3 DNA reads TGTGCCAGTAGTCCGGGCTTAAGCAAAGGTCAGCCCCAGCATTTT.

The chain uses TRBV13 and TRBJ2-7; D uncertain. Trimming took 6 bases from V and 7 from J, leaving 10 bases between them. The germline gives CDR1 PRHDT, CDR2 FYEKMQ (reference sequence). This CDR3 contains 11 residues. CDR3 DNA sequence: TGTGCCAGCAGTTACTCTTGGGAGCAGTACTTC. Translating gives CASSYSWEQYF.

V and J are TRBV28 and TRBJ1-5, with D possibly matching TRBD1 (5 bases). The germline V and J ends were trimmed by 7 bases and 7 bases, with 17 bases remaining between them. Per the germline V gene, CDR1 is MDHEN and CDR2 is SYDVKM. This CDR3 is 14 amino acids long. CDR3 amino acids: CASTAPQGWQPQHF. CDR3 coding DNA: TGTGCCAGCACCGCACCCCAGGGTTGGCAGCCCCAGCATTTT. The whole variable domain, remainder taken from reference TRBV28 and TRBJ1-5, is DVKVTQSSRYLVKRTGEKVFLECVQDMDHENMFWYRQDPGLGLRLIYFSYDVKMKEKGDIPEGYSVSREKKERFSLILESASTNQTSMYLCASTAPQGWQPQHFGDGTRLSIL.

J is TRBJ1-2 and V is TRBV7-9; no reliable D call. The CDR3 has 13 amino acids. Germline CDR1 is SEHNR and CDR2 is FQNEAQ (reference sequence). With 4 bases removed from V and 4 bases from J, the gap between germline ends came to 10 bases. The CDR3: CASSSGGVYGYTF. The CDR3 DNA is TGTGCCAGCAGCTCCGGCGGGGTCTATGGCTACACCTTC. Supplemented by reference TRBV7-9 and TRBJ1-2, the full variable domain reads DTGVSQNPRHKITKRGQNVTFRCDPISEHNRLYWYRQTLGQGPEFLTYFQNEAQLEKSRLLSDRFSAERPKGSFSTLEIQRTEQGDSAMYLCASSSGGVYGYTFGSGTRLTVV.

The table lists this clone with a count of one. The chain carries TRBV27 and TRBJ1-1; 9 nucleotides align to TRBD1. Looked up from germline, CDR1 is MNHEY and CDR2 is SMNVEV (reference sequence). The J segment lost 5 bases and the V segment lost 2 bases, leaving 6 bases of the junction unmatched. The CDR3 sequence is 15 residues long. This chain's CDR3 is CASSLMTGGWTEAFF. CDR3 DNA: TGTGCCAGCAGTTTAATGACAGGGGGTTGGACTGAAGCTTTCTTT.

V usage is TRBV5-1 and J usage is TRBJ2-7; D is possibly TRBD1 (6 bases). This CDR3 region has 12 residues. Germline V CDR1 and CDR2: SGHRS, YFSETQ. Trimming shortened V by 7 bases and J by 4 bases, and 12 bases separated the two germline ends. The CDR3 DNA follows: TGCGCCAGCCGCCAGAGGGGGTACGAGCAGTACTTC. This gives the protein CASRQRGYEQYF.

This clone is medium-sized in the sample. J is TRBJ1-2 and V is TRBV14; D remains unclear. Trimming removed 4 bases from V and 4 bases from J, with 13 bases in between. This CDR3 comprises 14 residues. Germline V gene lookup returns CDR1 SGHDN and CDR2 FVKESK. Written as DNA, the CDR3 is TGTGCCAGCAGCCCTCAAGCCGGTTCCTATGGCTACACCTTC. Translated, it gives CASSPQAGSYGYTF.

The chain recombines TRBV5-1 with TRBJ1-5, with 9 bases aligning to TRBD1. The ends lost 0 bases at V and 5 bases at J; junction bases unmatched: 3. Germline V CDR1 and CDR2: SGHRS, YFSETQ. The CDR3 consists of 15 residues. The CDR3 coding sequence is TGCGCCAGCAGCTTGGGAACAGGGGGCGATCAGCCCCAGCATTTT. The encoded protein is CASSLGTGGDQPQHF.